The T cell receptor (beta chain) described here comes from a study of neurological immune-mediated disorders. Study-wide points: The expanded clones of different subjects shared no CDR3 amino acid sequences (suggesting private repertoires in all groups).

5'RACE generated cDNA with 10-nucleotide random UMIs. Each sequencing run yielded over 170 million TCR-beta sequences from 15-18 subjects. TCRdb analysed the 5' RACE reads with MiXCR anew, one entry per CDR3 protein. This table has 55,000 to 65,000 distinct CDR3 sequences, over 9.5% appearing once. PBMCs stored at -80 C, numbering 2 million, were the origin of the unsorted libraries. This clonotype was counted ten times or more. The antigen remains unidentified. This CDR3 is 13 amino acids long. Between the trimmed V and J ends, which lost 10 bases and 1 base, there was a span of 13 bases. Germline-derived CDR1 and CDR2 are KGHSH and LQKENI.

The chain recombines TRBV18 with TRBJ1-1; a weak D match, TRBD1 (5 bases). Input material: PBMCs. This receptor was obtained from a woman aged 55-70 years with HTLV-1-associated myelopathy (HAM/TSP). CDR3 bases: TGTGCCACCTCCTCCGGGGGGAACACTGAAGCTTTCTTT. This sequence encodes CATSSGGNTEAFF.